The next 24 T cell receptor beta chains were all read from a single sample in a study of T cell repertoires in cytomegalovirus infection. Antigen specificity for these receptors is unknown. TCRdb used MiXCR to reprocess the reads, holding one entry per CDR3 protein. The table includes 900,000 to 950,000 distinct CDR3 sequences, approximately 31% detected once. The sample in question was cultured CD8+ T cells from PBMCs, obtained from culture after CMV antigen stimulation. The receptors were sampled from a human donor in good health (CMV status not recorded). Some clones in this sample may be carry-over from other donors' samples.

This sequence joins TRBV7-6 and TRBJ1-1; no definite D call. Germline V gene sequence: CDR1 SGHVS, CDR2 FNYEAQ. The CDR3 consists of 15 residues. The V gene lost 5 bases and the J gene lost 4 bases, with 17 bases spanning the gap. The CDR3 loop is CASSLTAAQRTEAFF. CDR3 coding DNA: TGTGCCAGCAGCCTTACCGCAGCCCAACGCACTGAAGCTTTCTTT.

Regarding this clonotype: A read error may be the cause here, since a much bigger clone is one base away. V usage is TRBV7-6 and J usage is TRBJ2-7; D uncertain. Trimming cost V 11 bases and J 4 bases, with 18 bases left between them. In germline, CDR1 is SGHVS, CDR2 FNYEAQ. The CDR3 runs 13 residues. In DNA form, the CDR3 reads TGTGCCCCCGGCAGCATTCAGACTTACGAGCAGTACGTC. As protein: CAPGSIQTYEQYV.

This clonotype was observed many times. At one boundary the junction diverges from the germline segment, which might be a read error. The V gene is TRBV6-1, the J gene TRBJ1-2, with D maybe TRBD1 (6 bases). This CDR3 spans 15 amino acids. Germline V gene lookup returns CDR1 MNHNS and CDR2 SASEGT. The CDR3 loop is CASSEAKEGHYGYTF. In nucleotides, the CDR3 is TGTGCCAGCAGTGAAGCGAAGGAGGGACACTACGGCTACACCTTC.

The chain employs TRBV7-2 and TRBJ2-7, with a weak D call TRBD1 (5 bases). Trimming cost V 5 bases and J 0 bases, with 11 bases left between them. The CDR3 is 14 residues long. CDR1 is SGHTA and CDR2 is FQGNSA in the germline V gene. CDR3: CASSREDISYEQYV. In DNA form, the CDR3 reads TGTGCCAGCAGCCGCGAGGACATCTCCTACGAGCAGTACGTC.

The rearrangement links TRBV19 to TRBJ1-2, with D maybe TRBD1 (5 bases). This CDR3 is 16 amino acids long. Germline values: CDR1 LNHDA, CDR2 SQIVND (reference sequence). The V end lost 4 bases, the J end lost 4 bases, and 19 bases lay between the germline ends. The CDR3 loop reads CASSTGIGDLPYGYTF. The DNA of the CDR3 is TGTGCCAGTAGTACCGGGATAGGGGACCTCCCCTATGGCTACACCTTC.

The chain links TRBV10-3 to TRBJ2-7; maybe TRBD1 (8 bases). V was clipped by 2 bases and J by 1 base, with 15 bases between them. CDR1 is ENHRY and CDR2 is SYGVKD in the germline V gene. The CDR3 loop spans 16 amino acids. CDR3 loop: CAISEPGQGGSYEQYF. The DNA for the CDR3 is TGTGCCATCAGTGAGCCCGGACAGGGAGGGTCCTACGAGCAGTACTTC.

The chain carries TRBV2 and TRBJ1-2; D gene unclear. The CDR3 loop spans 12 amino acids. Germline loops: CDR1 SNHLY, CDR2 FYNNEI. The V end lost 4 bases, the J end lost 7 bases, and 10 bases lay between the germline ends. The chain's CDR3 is CASSGSLSGYTF. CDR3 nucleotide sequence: TGTGCCAGCAGTGGCAGTCTGAGTGGCTACACCTTC.

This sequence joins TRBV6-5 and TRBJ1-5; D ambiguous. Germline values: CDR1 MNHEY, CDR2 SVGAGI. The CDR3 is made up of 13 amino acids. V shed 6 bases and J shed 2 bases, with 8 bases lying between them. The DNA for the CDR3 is TGTGCCAGCAGCGCCTGGGGCAATCAGCCCCAGCATTTT. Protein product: CASSAWGNQPQHF.

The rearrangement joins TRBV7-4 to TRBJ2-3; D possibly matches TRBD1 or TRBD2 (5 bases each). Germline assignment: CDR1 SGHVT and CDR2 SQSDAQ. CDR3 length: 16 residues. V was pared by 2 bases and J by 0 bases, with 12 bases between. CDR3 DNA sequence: TGTGCCAGCAGCTTAAAACGGGGCACTAGCACAGATACGCAGTATTTT. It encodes CASSLKRGTSTDTQYF.

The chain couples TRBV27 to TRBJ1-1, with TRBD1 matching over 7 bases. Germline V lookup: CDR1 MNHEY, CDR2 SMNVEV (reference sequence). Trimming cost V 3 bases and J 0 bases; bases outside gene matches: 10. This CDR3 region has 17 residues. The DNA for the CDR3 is TGTGCCAGCAGTTTTTACCAAACAGGGGTGATGAACACTGAAGCTTTCTTT. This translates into CASSFYQTGVMNTEAFF.

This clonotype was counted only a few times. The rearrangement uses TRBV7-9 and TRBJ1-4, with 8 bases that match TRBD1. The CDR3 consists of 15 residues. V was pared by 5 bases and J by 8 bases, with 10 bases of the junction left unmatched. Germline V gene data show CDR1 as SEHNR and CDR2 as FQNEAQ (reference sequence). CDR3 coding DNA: TGTGCCAGCAGCGGACCGGGACAGGTCGACGAAAAACTGTTTTTT. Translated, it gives CASSGPGQVDEKLFF.

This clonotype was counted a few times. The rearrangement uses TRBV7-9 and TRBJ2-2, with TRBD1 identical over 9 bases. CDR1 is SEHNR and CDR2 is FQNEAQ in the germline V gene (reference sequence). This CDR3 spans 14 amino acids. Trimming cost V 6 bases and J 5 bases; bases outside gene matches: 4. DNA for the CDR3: TGTGCCAGCAGGGGGACAGGGAGTACCGGGGAGCTGTTTTTT. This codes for CASRGTGSTGELFF.

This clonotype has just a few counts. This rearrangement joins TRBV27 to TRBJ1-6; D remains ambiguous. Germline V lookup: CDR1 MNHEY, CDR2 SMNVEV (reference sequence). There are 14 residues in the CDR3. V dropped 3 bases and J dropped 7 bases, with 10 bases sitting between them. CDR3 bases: TGTGCCAGCAGTTTGGGGATAGGGAATTCACCCCTCCACTTT. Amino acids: CASSLGIGNSPLHF.

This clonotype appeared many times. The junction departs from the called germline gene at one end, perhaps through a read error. The CDR3 loop is CASSRGDSTYTQYF. CDR3 coding DNA: TGTGCCAGCAGTCGAGGGGACAGCACATATACGCAGTATTTT. The rearrangement uses TRBV12-3 or TRBV12-4 and TRBJ2-3; TRBD1 aligns across 7 bases. CDR3 length equals 14 residues.

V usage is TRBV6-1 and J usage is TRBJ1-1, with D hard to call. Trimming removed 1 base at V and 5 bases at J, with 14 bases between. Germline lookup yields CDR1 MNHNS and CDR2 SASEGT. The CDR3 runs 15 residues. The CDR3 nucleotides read TGTGCCAGCAGTGAAGTAATAACCCCCAGGACTGAAGCTTTCTTT. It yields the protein CASSEVITPRTEAFF.

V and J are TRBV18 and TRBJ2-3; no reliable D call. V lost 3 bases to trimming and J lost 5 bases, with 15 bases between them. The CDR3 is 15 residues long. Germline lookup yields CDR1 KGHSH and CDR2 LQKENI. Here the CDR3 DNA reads TGTGCCAGCTCACCGGGCCGACTCCCCCAAGATACGCAGTATTTT. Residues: CASSPGRLPQDTQYF.

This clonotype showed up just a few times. In nucleotides, the CDR3 is TGTGCCACCAGCAGAGACGGGCTAGCCCAAGAGACCCAGTACTTC. Encoded protein: CATSRDGLAQETQYF. This rearrangement joins TRBV15 to TRBJ2-5, with D perhaps TRBD2 (5 bases). This CDR3 contains 15 residues. Germline V lookup: CDR1 LNHNV, CDR2 YYDKDF (reference sequence). Trimming took off 0 bases at V and 1 base at J, with 9 bases between the two ends.

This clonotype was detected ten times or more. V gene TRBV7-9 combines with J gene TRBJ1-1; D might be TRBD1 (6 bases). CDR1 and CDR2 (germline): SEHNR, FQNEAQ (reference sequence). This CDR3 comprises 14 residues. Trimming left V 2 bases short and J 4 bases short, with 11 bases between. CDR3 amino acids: CASSLTGLGTEAFF. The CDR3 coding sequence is TGTGCCAGCAGCTTAACAGGGTTGGGCACTGAAGCTTTCTTT.

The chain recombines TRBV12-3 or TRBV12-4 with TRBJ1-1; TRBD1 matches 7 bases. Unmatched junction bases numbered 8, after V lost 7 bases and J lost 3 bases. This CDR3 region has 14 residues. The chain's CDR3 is CASNLGGGYTEAFF. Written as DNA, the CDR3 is TGTGCCAGCAACCTAGGGGGCGGGTACACTGAAGCTTTCTTT.

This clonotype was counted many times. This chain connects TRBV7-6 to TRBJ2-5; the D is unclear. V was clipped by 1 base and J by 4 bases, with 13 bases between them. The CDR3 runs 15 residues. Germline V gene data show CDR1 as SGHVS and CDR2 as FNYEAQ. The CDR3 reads CASSLEAAQIETQYF. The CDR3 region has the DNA TGTGCCAGCAGCTTAGAAGCAGCCCAGATAGAGACCCAGTACTTC.

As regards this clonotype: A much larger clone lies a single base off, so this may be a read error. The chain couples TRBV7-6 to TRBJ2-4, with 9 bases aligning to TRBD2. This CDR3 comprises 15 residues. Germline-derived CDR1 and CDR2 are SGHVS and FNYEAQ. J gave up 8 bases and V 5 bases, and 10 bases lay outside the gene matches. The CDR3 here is CASSTNHSGGDIQYF. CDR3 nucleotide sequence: TGTGCCAGCAGCACCAACCATAGCGGGGGTGACATTCAGTACTTC.

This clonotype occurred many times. CDR3 amino acids: CASSGIRTGFTGELFF. The CDR3 DNA sequence: TGTGCCAGCAGCGGAATACGAACAGGATTCACCGGGGAGCTGTTTTTT. The rearrangement joins TRBV7-6 to TRBJ2-2, with D perhaps TRBD1 (5 bases). Germline V lookup: CDR1 SGHVS, CDR2 FNYEAQ. The V end was cut by 5 bases, the J end by 4 bases, with 17 bases between. This CDR3 comprises 16 residues.

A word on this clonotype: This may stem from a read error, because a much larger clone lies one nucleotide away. The chain's CDR3 is CASSKAGGGTDSGELFF. Written as DNA, the CDR3 is TGTGCCAGCAGCAAAGCCGGGGGGGGGACGGACTCCGGGGAGCTGTTTTTT. The chain has TRBV7-8 and TRBJ2-2; 8 bases align to TRBD2. The J segment lost 6 bases and the V segment lost 5 bases, leaving 14 bases of the junction unmatched. The germline gives CDR1 SGHVS, CDR2 FQNEAQ. The length of the CDR3 is 17 residues. Looking up the rest from reference TRBV7-8 and TRBJ2-2 gives the full variable domain: GAGVSQSPRYKVAKRGQDVALRCDPISGHVSLFWYQQALGQGPEFLTYFQNEAQLDKSGLPSDRFFAERPEGSVSTLKIQRTQQEDSAVYLCASSKAGGGTDSGELFFGEGSRLTVL.

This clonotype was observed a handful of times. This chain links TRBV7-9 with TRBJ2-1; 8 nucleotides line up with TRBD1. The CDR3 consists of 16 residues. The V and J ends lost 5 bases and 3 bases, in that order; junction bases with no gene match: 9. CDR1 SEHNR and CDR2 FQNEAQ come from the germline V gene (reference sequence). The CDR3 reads CASSPPDRGIYNEQFF. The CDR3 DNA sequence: TGTGCCAGCAGCCCCCCCGACAGGGGCATCTACAATGAGCAGTTCTTC.